This passage covers 7 T cell receptor beta chains from one sample sequenced in a study of tumour-infiltrating T cells in Burkitt lymphoma (dated by TCRdb to about 2020). The library was produced with the immunoSEQ multiplex PCR assay. TCRdb limited this immuneACCESS table to in-frame rearrangements with V and J called. A share of clones is missing; checked studies link under half to unresolved V genes, and the rest is unexplained. The sample table lists tens of thousands of clones, around 31% of them with a count of one. Together, the top ten hold around 2.9% of the sample. The sequencing input was tumor tissue. These receptors were obtained from a human donor with Burkitt lymphoma.

This chain links TRBV6-5 with TRBJ2-7, with D possibly being TRBD1 (5 bases). CDR3 size: 14 residues. Per the germline V gene, CDR1 is MNHEY and CDR2 is SVGAGI. The V and J ends lost 6 bases and 0 bases respectively, with 12 bases between them. This CDR3 is CASRPTVPSYEQYF. The CDR3 region has the DNA TGTGCCAGCAGACCGACAGTGCCCTCCTACGAGCAGTACTTC.

The rearrangement joins TRBV27 to TRBJ2-1; D gene unclear. This CDR3 region has 11 residues. The V and J ends lost 5 bases and 10 bases respectively, with 9 bases between them. Looked up from germline, CDR1 is MNHEY and CDR2 is SMNVEV (reference sequence). The DNA for the CDR3 is TGTGCCAGCAGTACCCTTAAGGAGCAGTTCTTC. It translates to CASSTLKEQFF.

The chain has TRBV6-5 and TRBJ2-2, with 8 positions matching TRBD2. Germline V gene data show CDR1 as MNHEY and CDR2 as SVGAGI. The ends lost 8 bases at V and 8 bases at J; junction bases unmatched: 13. This CDR3 has 15 amino acids. Here the CDR3 reads CASATGGEGLGELFF. CDR3 DNA: TGTGCCAGCGCTACCGGGGGGGAGGGGTTGGGGGAGCTGTTTTTT.

The gene calls are TRBV5-8 and TRBJ2-1; 8 bases are a match to TRBD2. The germline V gene encodes CDR1 SGHTS and CDR2 YDEGEE. CDR3 length: 16 amino acids. The trim removed 0 bases at V and 0 bases at J, leaving 2 bases unmatched. DNA for the CDR3: TGTGCCAGCAGCTTGGGACTAGCGAACTCCTACAATGAGCAGTTCTTC. This gives the protein CASSLGLANSYNEQFF.

The chain couples TRBV7-9 to TRBJ2-7; a possible D gene is TRBD1 (6 bases). This CDR3 is 14 amino acids long. The V gene's germline CDR1 is SEHNR and CDR2 FQNEAQ (reference sequence). V lost 6 bases, J lost 0 bases, and 12 bases lay in between. Here the CDR3 reads CASSLQGRSYEQYF. Written as DNA, the CDR3 is TGTGCCAGCAGTTTACAGGGACGCTCCTACGAGCAGTACTTC.

This clone was detected only a few times. The rearrangement joins TRBV19 to TRBJ1-1; D not resolved. CDR3 length equals 13 residues. Trimming stripped 3 bases from V and 1 base from J, with 6 bases between. The germline CDR1 and CDR2 sequences are LNHDA and SQIVND (reference sequence). The CDR3 loop is CASSIGANTEAFF. The CDR3 coding sequence is TGTGCCAGTAGTATCGGCGCGAACACTGAAGCTTTCTTT.

This clone turned up a few times. V is TRBV18 and J is TRBJ1-3; D gene unclear. Trimming cost V 3 bases and J 2 bases, with 8 bases left between them. The CDR3 covers 14 residues. Germline CDR1 and CDR2: KGHSH and LQKENI. The CDR3 protein is CASSPARAGNTIYF. The CDR3 coding sequence is TGTGCCAGCTCACCGGCCCGGGCTGGAAACACCATATATTTT.